This T cell receptor beta chain stems from a study of blood T cells in healthy people across ages. About the study: About one barcoded beta molecule per two T cells came from capture by template switching.

On this clonotype: Its antigen is unidentified.

Notes on the study in general: Across the age range, TCR beta diversity per million T cells fell in a roughly linear way.

Primed by a sample-barcoded 5' primer and a J-beta primer mix, a second PCR proceeded for roughly 7 to 12 cycles. With 12 random nucleotides, a template-switch adaptor tagged each individual cDNA molecule. TCRdb reprocessed the 5' RACE reads via MiXCR and lists one record per CDR3 protein. The sample consists of about 1.4 million distinct CDR3 sequences, 55% to 75% of them appearing once. No fewer than 6 million PBMCs went into each sample. Trimming left V 3 bases short and J 8 bases short, with 8 bases between. The germline CDR1 and CDR2 sequences are DFQATT and SNEGSKA (reference sequence). The length of the CDR3 is 12 residues.

The sample was blood. This TCR came from a man between 18 and 29 years old in good health. The J gene is TRBJ1-6, the V gene TRBV20-1; D is perhaps TRBD1 (5 bases). The CDR3 DNA sequence: TGCAGTGCTAGGGTCAGGGATTCACCCCTCCACTTT. Amino acid sequence: CSARVRDSPLHF.